This T cell receptor beta chain was recovered during a study of blood T cell repertoires in COVID-19. About the study: The samples span acute and convalescent COVID-19 from the United States, Italy and Spain. From T cells, B-cell-depleted T cells, or PBMCs came the material, which was cDNA or gDNA.

Per the study methods: Using reference gene primer amplification, nucleated cell counts were estimated. Repertoires were generated with immunoSEQ multiplex PCR, while TCRdb's copy carries only in-frame clones and drops some. The DNA was the basis for D and trimming; V, J and clone size are from that table. The sample yields some 70,000 clones, roughly 81% seen once. V lost 5 bases and J 2 bases, leaving 12 bases between the germline ends. CDR1 and CDR2 from the germline V gene are SGHKS and YYEKEE (reference sequence). This CDR3 contains 14 residues. Sequenced input: peripheral blood. This sequence joins TRBV5-5 and TRBJ2-3; D is unresolved. This clonotype was obtained from a woman aged 65 to 85 with acute or convalescent COVID-19. The CDR3 DNA follows: TGTGCCAGCAGAATGGTTGGCTTCACAGATACGCAGTATTTT. Amino acids: CASRMVGFTDTQYF. The variable domain in full, completed from reference TRBV5-5 and TRBJ2-3, reads DAGVTQSPTHLIKTRGQQVTLRCSPISGHKSVSWYQQVLGQGPQFIFQYYEKEERGRGNFPDRFSARQFPNYSSELNVNALLLGDSALYLCASRMVGFTDTQYFGPGTRLTVL.